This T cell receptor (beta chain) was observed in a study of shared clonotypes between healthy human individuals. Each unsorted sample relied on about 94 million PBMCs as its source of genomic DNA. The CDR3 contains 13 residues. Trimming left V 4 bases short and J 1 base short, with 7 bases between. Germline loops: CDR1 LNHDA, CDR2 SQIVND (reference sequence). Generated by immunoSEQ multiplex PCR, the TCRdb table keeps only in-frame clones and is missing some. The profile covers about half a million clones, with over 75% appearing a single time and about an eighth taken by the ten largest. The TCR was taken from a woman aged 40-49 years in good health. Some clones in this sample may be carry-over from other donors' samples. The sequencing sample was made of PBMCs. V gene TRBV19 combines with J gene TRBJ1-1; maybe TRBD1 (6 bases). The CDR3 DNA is TGTGCCAGTAGTACACAGGGGAACACTGAAGCTTTCTTT. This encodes CASSTQGNTEAFF.